These 9 T cell receptor beta chains came from one sample sequenced in a study of identical twins. Via MiXCR, TCRdb re-called the 5' RACE reads, giving one row per CDR3 protein. The repertoire holds some 210,000 distinct CDR3 sequences, with more than 15% as singletons. These data were likewise used in another study, on T cells expressing NK-cell markers.

The specimen was CD8+ T cells sorted from blood. All receptors derive from a young woman in good health.

The chain employs TRBV7-9 and TRBJ2-1; 9 nucleotides agree with TRBD1. This CDR3 has 15 residues. The germline CDR1 and CDR2 sequences are SEHNR and FQNEAQ (reference sequence). V was clipped by 5 bases and J by 5 bases; unmatched bases: 7. CDR3 protein: CASSPGQGANNEQFF. CDR3 nucleotide sequence: TGTGCCAGCAGCCCGGGACAGGGAGCGAACAATGAGCAGTTCTTC.

In its sample, this clonotype was seen a few times. This chain connects TRBV29-1 to TRBJ2-7, with D perhaps given as TRBD1 or TRBD2 (5 bases each). The CDR3 sequence is 13 residues long. Germline loops: CDR1 SQVTM, CDR2 ANQGSEA. V shed 5 bases and J shed 4 bases, with 15 bases lying between them. The CDR3 loop is CSVLSGTTYEQYF. CDR3 DNA sequence: TGCAGCGTTCTCTCCGGGACGACTTACGAGCAGTACTTC.

CDR3 coding DNA: TGCAGCGTTGACGGGACGGATTCCTACGAGCAGTACTTC. Its translation is CSVDGTDSYEQYF. The J gene is TRBJ2-7, the V gene TRBV29-1; D may be TRBD1 or TRBD2 (5 bases each). Trimming cost V 3 bases and J 1 base, with 10 bases left between them. Germline CDR1 and CDR2: SQVTM and ANQGSEA. This CDR3 has 13 residues.

V and J are TRBV12-3 or TRBV12-4 and TRBJ2-7; 7 positions agree with TRBD2. The CDR3 has 13 amino acids. The V segment lost 7 bases and the J segment 5 bases; nucleotides outside the gene matches: 8. The CDR3 DNA reads TGTGCCAGCACCCCAGGACTAGTTGACGAGCAGTACTTC. Its translation is CASTPGLVDEQYF.

This clonotype was found many times. V gene TRBV13 combines with J gene TRBJ1-5, with 7 bases that match TRBD1. The CDR3 extends over 14 amino acids. In germline, CDR1 is PRHDT, CDR2 FYEKMQ (reference sequence). Trimming cost V 4 bases and J 5 bases; bases outside gene matches: 5. In nucleotides, the CDR3 is TGTGCCAGCAGCTCTAGACAGGGTGATCAGCCCCAGCATTTT. Its translation: CASSSRQGDQPQHF.

This clonotype was seen a few times. V and J are TRBV4-1 and TRBJ2-1; no firm D call. CDR1 and CDR2 (germline): MGHRA, YSYEKL. V was shortened by 4 bases and J by 4 bases, with 20 bases between the two germline ends. The CDR3 length is 17 residues. The CDR3 reads CASSPSLQLGPYNEQFF. The DNA of the CDR3 is TGCGCCAGCAGCCCTTCCCTACAGCTAGGGCCATACAATGAGCAGTTCTTC.

V usage is TRBV12-3 or TRBV12-4 and J usage is TRBJ2-1; D perhaps matches TRBD2 (5 bases). The V gene lost 6 bases and the J gene lost 11 bases, with 14 bases spanning the gap. The length of the CDR3 is 12 residues. The CDR3 loop is CASRLSGVQQFF. In nucleotides, the CDR3 is TGTGCCAGCAGGCTAAGCGGTGTTCAGCAGTTCTTC.

This clonotype was found a few times. The chain is built from TRBV27 and TRBJ1-2; D remains unclear. V was pared by 6 bases and J by 1 base, with 9 bases between. The CDR3 spans 13 residues. Per germline, CDR1 MNHEY and CDR2 SMNVEV (reference sequence). CDR3 bases: TGTGCCAGCAGACTGAACCTTAACTATGGCTACACCTTC. It yields the protein CASRLNLNYGYTF.

The V gene is TRBV29-1, the J gene TRBJ1-1; D not certain. CDR3 size: 13 residues. Germline CDR1 reads SQVTM; CDR2 reads ANQGSEA. Trimming stripped 5 bases from V and 1 base from J, with 11 bases between. The CDR3: CSVPPKGNTEAFF. The DNA of the CDR3 is TGCAGCGTTCCCCCAAAGGGGAACACTGAAGCTTTCTTT.